The 26 T cell receptor beta chains in this list originate from one sample, sequenced in a study of control samples from healthy donors and cancer patients. Profiling relied on immunoSEQ multiplex PCR, and the TCRdb table lists in-frame clones only, not all of them. Of some 150,000 clones listed, 75% to 95% were seen once; the top ten hold approximately 6.8%. What was sequenced was blood. The receptors stem from a man aged 18 to 30 in good health.

V usage is TRBV30 and J usage is TRBJ1-5; 8 positions agree with TRBD1. The CDR3 spans 14 residues. Looked up from germline, CDR1 is GTSNPN and CDR2 is SVGIG (reference sequence). J lost 7 bases, V lost 2 bases, and 7 bases had no gene match. In nucleotides, the CDR3 is TGTGCCTGGAGTCGGACAGGGAGGGACCAGCCCCAGCATTTT. Its translation: CAWSRTGRDQPQHF.

V and J are TRBV14 and TRBJ2-3; D is unclear. From germline, CDR1 is SGHDN and CDR2 FVKESK. V lost 1 base to trimming and J lost 6 bases, with 14 bases between them. The CDR3 has 15 residues. This chain's CDR3 is CASSQGSTPWDTQYF. The DNA for the CDR3 is TGTGCCAGCAGCCAAGGGTCGACACCTTGGGATACGCAGTATTTT.

The chain recombines TRBV4-1 with TRBJ1-3; possible D gene TRBD1, 5 bases. The CDR3 consists of 16 residues. Looked up from germline, CDR1 is MGHRA and CDR2 is YSYEKL. The V and J ends lost 0 bases and 2 bases respectively, with 11 bases between them. The CDR3 bases are TGCGCCAGCAGCCAAGAAGGCAGGGCGGCTGGAAACACCATATATTTT. It codes for CASSQEGRAAGNTIYF.

The chain has TRBV27 and TRBJ1-5; D is perhaps TRBD1 (6 bases). The ends were cut back, 5 bases at V and 6 bases at J, with 17 bases in the middle. Germline V gene sequence: CDR1 MNHEY, CDR2 SMNVEV (reference sequence). The CDR3 covers 15 residues. In DNA form, the CDR3 reads TGTGCCAGCAGTCCAAACACAGGGCACGGTCAGCCCCAGCATTTT. Translated: CASSPNTGHGQPQHF.

The chain uses TRBV27 and TRBJ2-7; 7 bases map to TRBD1. Germline V gives CDR1 MNHEY, CDR2 SMNVEV (reference sequence). V was clipped by 3 bases and J by 3 bases; unmatched bases: 8. CDR3 size: 15 residues. This chain's CDR3 is CASSLTGNGIYEQYF. DNA for the CDR3: TGTGCCAGCAGTTTGACAGGGAACGGTATCTACGAGCAGTACTTC.

This clone was observed once. The chain joins TRBV28 to TRBJ1-2; 11 nucleotides align to TRBD1. The trim removed 6 bases at V and 4 bases at J, leaving 4 bases unmatched. In germline, CDR1 is MDHEN, CDR2 SYDVKM. The CDR3 sequence is 14 residues long. In DNA form, the CDR3 reads TGTGCCAGCAGCTGGGACAGGGGGGGCTATGGCTACACCTTC. Amino acids: CASSWDRGGYGYTF.

V gene TRBV5-1 combines with J gene TRBJ2-3, with 12 nucleotides matching TRBD1. CDR1 and CDR2 (germline): SGHRS, YFSETQ. V trimming: 3 bases; J trimming: 4 bases; junction bases outside the gene matches: 9. The CDR3 runs 17 residues. CDR3 amino acids: CASSSRSGQGASDTQYF. CDR3 in DNA: TGCGCCAGCAGCTCCCGATCGGGACAGGGGGCCTCAGATACGCAGTATTTT.

The chain employs TRBV7-2 and TRBJ2-3, with TRBD2 matching 12 bases. The V gene end was trimmed by 1 base and the J gene end by 6 bases; junction bases not matched to a gene: 11. This CDR3 is built from 18 residues. Per the germline V gene, CDR1 is SGHTA and CDR2 is FQGNSA. The CDR3 DNA reads TGTGCCAGCAGCTTAGAAAGGCTAGCGGGGGGGCCAGGGGATACGCAGTATTTT. Translated: CASSLERLAGGPGDTQYF.

This chain uses TRBV19 with TRBJ1-1, with D unresolved. Trimming left V 10 bases short and J 3 bases short, with 9 bases between. The length of the CDR3 is 11 residues. The germline gives CDR1 LNHDA, CDR2 SQIVND (reference sequence). DNA for the CDR3: TGTGCCACGTCCGCCTACACTGAAGCTTTCTTT. Translating gives CATSAYTEAFF.

The chain employs TRBV19 and TRBJ1-2; D possibly corresponds to TRBD1 (6 bases). V lost 5 bases, J lost 4 bases, and 11 bases lay in between. Germline V CDR1 and CDR2: LNHDA, SQIVND (reference sequence). The CDR3 spans 13 residues. Written as DNA, the CDR3 is TGTGCCAGTAGTGTGGACAGTCCCTATGGCTACACCTTC. This sequence encodes CASSVDSPYGYTF.

This rearrangement joins TRBV5-5 to TRBJ1-2; D remains ambiguous. Germline V gives CDR1 SGHKS, CDR2 YYEKEE (reference sequence). This CDR3 contains 12 residues. Trimming removed 3 bases from V and 5 bases from J, with 8 bases in between. The CDR3 here is CASSSDFYGYTF. Here the CDR3 DNA reads TGTGCCAGCAGCTCTGATTTTTATGGCTACACCTTC.

The chain uses TRBV6-2 or TRBV6-3 and TRBJ1-3; D remains ambiguous. Trimming cost V 2 bases and J 0 bases, with 17 bases left between them. The CDR3 runs 18 residues. CDR1 and CDR2 from the germline V gene are MNHEY and SVGEGT. The CDR3 bases are TGTGCCAGCAGTTACGAGTTTGACGCGTTGGGCTCTGGAAACACCATATATTTT. Amino acid sequence: CASSYEFDALGSGNTIYF.

This clone has only a few counts. CDR3 DNA: TGTGCCAGCAGCTTAGCTGGGCAGTATATGAATGAAAAACTGTTTTTT. Protein: CASSLAGQYMNEKLFF. The chain has TRBV7-2 and TRBJ1-4; D unresolved. The CDR3 sequence is 16 residues long. Between the trimmed V and J ends, which lost 0 bases and 5 bases, there was a span of 13 bases. Germline V CDR1 and CDR2: SGHTA, FQGNSA.

V gene TRBV5-6 combines with J gene TRBJ2-1; maybe TRBD2 (5 bases). The germline gives CDR1 SGHDT, CDR2 YYEEEE. V was trimmed by 0 bases and J by 2 bases, leaving 12 bases between them. This CDR3 has 16 amino acids. The CDR3 loop reads CASSLEGGSTYNEQFF. CDR3 coding DNA: TGTGCCAGCAGCTTGGAAGGCGGGTCGACCTACAATGAGCAGTTCTTC.

J is TRBJ1-2 and V is TRBV7-9; D unresolved. Germline CDR1 reads SEHNR; CDR2 reads FQNEAQ (reference sequence). The CDR3 runs 14 residues. Between the trimmed V and J ends, which lost 3 bases and 4 bases, there was a span of 12 bases. In DNA, the CDR3 is TGTGCCAGCAGCTTGTCGGAGGCACCCTATGGCTACACCTTC. It specifies CASSLSEAPYGYTF.

The chain recombines TRBV4-3 with TRBJ2-7; D perhaps matches TRBD1 (6 bases). This CDR3 region has 16 residues. V lost 0 bases, J lost 3 bases, and 15 bases lay in between. Germline V gene lookup returns CDR1 LGHNA and CDR2 YSLEER. In DNA, the CDR3 is TGCGCCAGCAGCCAAGATCGTCACAGGGTGTTCTACGAGCAGTACTTC. Its protein is CASSQDRHRVFYEQYF.

This clone showed up just a few times. The same CDR3 also results from other DNA sequences found in this sample. The chain couples TRBV7-2 to TRBJ1-5; D not resolved. CDR3 length: 13 amino acids. CDR1 and CDR2 (germline): SGHTA, FQGNSA. V lost 1 base and J lost 7, with 8 bases in between. The CDR3 reads CASSLEGFQPQHF. CDR3 nucleotides: TGTGCCAGCAGCTTAGAGGGTTTCCAGCCCCAGCATTTT.

The J gene is TRBJ1-6, the V gene TRBV25-1; D uncertain. Trimming left V 5 bases short and J 6 bases short, with 8 bases between. The CDR3 has 13 amino acids. CDR1 and CDR2 from the germline V gene are MGHDK and SYGVNS. CDR3 bases: TGTGCCAGCAGTCCCGGTGTTAATTCACCCCTCCACTTT. This encodes CASSPGVNSPLHF.

The V gene is TRBV11-2, the J gene TRBJ1-1; D might be TRBD1 (5 bases). The V and J ends lost 6 bases and 1 base respectively, with 12 bases between them. The CDR3 is made up of 14 amino acids. Germline V lookup: CDR1 SGHAT, CDR2 FQNNGV. CDR3 bases: TGTGCCAGCAGTCCAGGGATAGGGAACACTGAAGCTTTCTTT. This sequence encodes CASSPGIGNTEAFF.

V usage is TRBV12-3 or TRBV12-4 and J usage is TRBJ1-2; TRBD1 is a possible D gene (5 bases). The CDR3 length is 13 residues. V shed 3 bases and J shed 7 bases, with 12 bases lying between them. Here the CDR3 DNA reads TGTGCCAGCAGTTTGAGGACAACAGGTGGCTACACCTTC. It yields the protein CASSLRTTGGYTF.

The CDR3 here is CAWSPQGVAGNTIYF. The CDR3 nucleotides read TGTGCCTGGAGTCCACAGGGGGTGGCTGGAAACACCATATATTTT. V is TRBV30 and J is TRBJ1-3; 8 bases are a match to TRBD1. The CDR3 length is 15 residues. Germline assignment: CDR1 GTSNPN and CDR2 SVGIG (reference sequence). The trim removed 2 bases at V and 2 bases at J, leaving 5 bases unmatched.

A few counts support this clone. The chain couples TRBV4-1 to TRBJ2-2; D gene ambiguous. Germline assignment: CDR1 MGHRA and CDR2 YSYEKL. The CDR3 covers 15 residues. V gave up 1 base and J gave up 3 bases, with 9 bases separating them. CDR3 region: CASSQGAQHTGELFF. The CDR3 DNA sequence: TGCGCCAGCAGCCAAGGGGCACAGCACACCGGGGAGCTGTTTTTT.

This clone was detected only a few times. The chain combines TRBV6-2 or TRBV6-3 with TRBJ2-7; D is unclear. The CDR3 sequence is 14 residues long. Deletions cut 2 bases from V and 5 bases from J, with 13 bases between. The germline CDR1 and CDR2 sequences are MNHEY and SVGEGT. CDR3 nucleotide sequence: TGTGCCAGCAGTTACCTAAGGGCGTCTGACGAGCAGTACTTC. Translation gives CASSYLRASDEQYF.

CDR3 amino acids: CAIFRGHQETQYF. In DNA, the CDR3 is TGTGCCATCTTCCGAGGGCACCAAGAGACCCAGTACTTC. V is TRBV10-3 and J is TRBJ2-5; D perhaps matches TRBD2 (5 bases). V was clipped by 8 bases and J by 0 bases, with 10 bases between them. There are 13 residues in the CDR3. From germline, CDR1 is ENHRY and CDR2 SYGVKD.

This rearrangement joins TRBV6-5 to TRBJ1-2; weak D call: TRBD1 (6 bases). Germline CDR1 MNHEY, CDR2 SVGAGI. Trimming took off 7 bases at V and 8 bases at J, with 17 bases between the two ends. This CDR3 is built from 13 residues. The CDR3 protein is CASTRGAGDGYTF. DNA for the CDR3: TGTGCCAGCACCCGGGGGGCAGGAGACGGCTACACCTTC.

This clone was seen once. This chain connects TRBV12-3 or TRBV12-4 to TRBJ2-2; D unresolved. The V end was cut by 6 bases, the J end by 6 bases, with 11 bases between. This CDR3 is 13 amino acids long. CDR3 bases: TGTGCCAGCAGGACAACGAGCCCCGGGGAGCTGTTTTTT. This sequence encodes CASRTTSPGELFF.